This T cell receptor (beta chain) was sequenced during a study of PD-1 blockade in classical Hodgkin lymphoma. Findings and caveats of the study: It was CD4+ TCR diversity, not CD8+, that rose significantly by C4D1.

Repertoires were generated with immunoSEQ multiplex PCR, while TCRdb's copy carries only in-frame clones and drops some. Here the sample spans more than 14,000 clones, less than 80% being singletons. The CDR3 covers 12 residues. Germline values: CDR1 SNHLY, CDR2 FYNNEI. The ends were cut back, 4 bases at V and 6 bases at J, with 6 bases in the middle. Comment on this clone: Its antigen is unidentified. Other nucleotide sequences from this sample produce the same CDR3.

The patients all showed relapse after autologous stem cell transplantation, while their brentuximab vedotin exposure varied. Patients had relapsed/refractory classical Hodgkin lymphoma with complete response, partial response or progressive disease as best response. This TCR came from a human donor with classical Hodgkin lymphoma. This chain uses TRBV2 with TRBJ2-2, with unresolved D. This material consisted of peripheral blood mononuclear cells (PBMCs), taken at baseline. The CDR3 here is CASSVEPGELFF. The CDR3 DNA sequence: TGTGCCAGCAGTGTGGAGCCCGGGGAGCTGTTTTTT.